This T cell receptor (beta chain) was documented in a study of vaccination and CD4 T cells after COVID-19 (dated by TCRdb to the early 2020s). Describing the broader study: Convalescent patients had a positive SARS-CoV-2 result on nasal swab PCR, and of these patients, nine had mild disease and one had severe disease. Participants got two doses of the Pfizer-BioNTech BNT162b2 vaccine (n=8) or two doses of the Moderna mRNA-1273 vaccine (n=2). The cultures were stimulated with overlapping spike peptide pools from SARS-CoV-2 and from the common cold coronaviruses HCoV-NL63, HCoV-OC43 and HCoV-229E. A few convalescent patients gave samples both early after vaccination (day 14) and late after vaccination (days 161 to 241). Post-vaccine blood samples were taken a median of approximately 70 days after the second vaccine dose, with a range of about 13 to 250 days. Six males and four females were included in the convalescent cohort, with two Hispanic individuals, seven Caucasians, two Asians and one multiracial person represented. In control cultures, a CEFX viral epitope pool was used as positive control, an HIV-1 Nef peptide pool was used as negative control, or no peptide was added. In 9 to 11 COVID-19 convalescent patients and a few infection-naive healthy vaccine recipients, researchers compared the spike-specific CD4+ TCR repertoire from before mRNA vaccination with the repertoire from after. Post-COVID blood samples were collected from convalescent patients a median of roughly 100 days after diagnosis, with a range of about 30 to 161 days.

Interpreted using the paper, the time point label stands for: late sampling 161 to 241 days after vaccination in a few convalescent patients. In the paper's terms, the treatment or condition label means: approximately nine-day PBMC culture with coronavirus spike peptide pools or control peptides (ViraFEST assay). The ViraFEST assay, used in the study, expanded antigen-specific T cells with peptide pools and then identified the expanded clonotypes through TCR sequencing. The convalescent patients' positive SARS-CoV-2 PCR tests were from March to December 2020, which was before the Alpha, Beta and Delta variants emerged in the United States. PBMCs were cultured at roughly 1.9 million per well in IMDM supplemented with 5% human AB serum and 8 to 10 IU/ml IL-2, with 9.5 to 10 ug/ml peptide pools added. On days 3 and 7, half of the culture medium was replaced with fresh IL-2-containing medium. Once the cells had been in culture for less than 12 days, the EasySep CD4+ T cell isolation kit was used to isolate CD4+ T cells by negative selection. PBMCs were separated from whole blood using Ficoll-Paque Plus gradient centrifugation and then either used fresh or cryopreserved at -140C. In general, triplicate wells were set up for every culture condition.

Including cysteine and phenylalanine, the CDR3 has 12 amino acids. The only DNA kept is the CDR3, 36 bases in frame from the first base. CDR1 MDHEN and CDR2 SYDVKM were looked up in the germline V gene. Trimming costs V 5 bases and J 7 bases, and their ends lie 9 bases apart. Library creation used PCR. TCR sequencing of DNA from cultured CD4+ T cells used the Oncomine TCR Beta short-read assay at the Johns Hopkins FTIC core. The QIAamp micro DNA kit was used to extract genomic DNA from the cultured CD4+ T cells. Oncomine TCR Beta libraries from cultured CD4+ T cells were pooled using unique dual indexes and sequenced on an Illumina iSeq 100. As for how the authors treated the data: Non-productive sequences were removed, and CDR3s that did not start with C, did not end with F or W, or were shorter than 7 amino acids were discarded. Antigen-specific clonotypes were identified using the MANAFEST web application through comparison of peptide-stimulated wells with reference and other culture wells. To be called positive, a clone needed an FDR below 0.05, an odds ratio above 5, and a productive frequency above 0.1% in at least two of three replicate wells. Clonotypes that were significantly expanded in both SARS-CoV-2 spike wells and at least one common cold coronavirus spike condition were defined as cross-reactive. Levenshtein distances (stringdist) and unrooted phylogenetic trees (ape) in R version 3.6.1 were used to assess CDR3 homology. The raw public reads went through TCRdb reprocessing: fastp at Q25, MiXCR clone calling, in-frame beta chains kept. Entries that share a CDR3 protein sequence are merged under the most common genes and DNA. TCRdb, not the original authors, processed these V and J calls. The sample table contains roughly 28,000 distinct CDR3 sequences; only one count was recorded for roughly two fifths of them. The top ten hold roughly 5% of the sample.

A note on this clonotype: There is no known antigen for this receptor. Base qualities are not provided; no much larger clone lies one nucleotide away.

What the work shows at the level of the full study, not this receptor alone: Among convalescent patients, a median about 90% of the SARS-CoV-2-reactive clones seen after vaccination appeared only after vaccination, which suggests priming specific to the vaccine. The median number of SARS-CoV-2-reactive clonotypes rose from around 20 after infection to 35 to 45 after vaccination, but the change was not significant. Of the vaccine-specific clones found in convalescent patients, nearly all (304 of 307) were mono-reactive for SARS-CoV-2 spike instead of being cross-reactive with common cold coronaviruses. The number of convalescent patients in the study was relatively small, and the study did not examine early timepoints following natural infection.

The sequence was collected from a human donor who had recovered from COVID-19. Recombination joined TRBV28 with TRBJ1-5, with the D gene not clear enough to name. The source material was CD4+ T cells from blood, cultured in vitro, sampled about 7 months after SARS-CoV-2 vaccination. CDR3 reads: CASSLLKQPQHF. The DNA is as follows: TGTGCCAGCAGTCTCTTGAAACAGCCCCAGCATTTT. The CDR3 plus the reference TRBV28 and TRBJ1-5 genes for the other parts give the full variable domain: DVKVTQSSRYLVKRTGEKVFLECVQDMDHENMFWYRQDPGLGLRLIYFSYDVKMKEKGDIPEGYSVSREKKERFSLILESASTNQTSMYLCASSLLKQPQHFGDGTRLSIL.